This T cell receptor (beta chain) was recovered during a study of shared clonotypes between healthy human individuals. Looking at the study overall: Researchers drew samples from two women and a few men aged 18 to 49.

Broader study findings: Read depth was anticipated to influence clonotype sharing among donors. Non-shared clonotypes showed lower generation probabilities than clonotypes common to all four donors.

At the deep level, the assay was run. The protocol was immunoSEQ multiplex PCR, while the TCRdb copy is restricted to in-frame clones and leaves out a portion. The data contain a few million clones, 90% to 95% of them singletons. Trimming shortened V by 3 bases and J by 1 base, and 15 bases separated the two germline ends. The CDR3 has 17 amino acids. Germline loops: CDR1 SGHTA, CDR2 FQGNSA. Worth noting for this clone: What it binds is unknown.

The sequenced material came from naive CD4+ T cells sorted from blood. Sample subset: CD45RA+ positively selected. The chain is built from TRBV7-2 and TRBJ2-2; D may correspond to TRBD1 or TRBD2 (7 bases each). The sequence was collected from a man between 18 and 35 years old in good health. The CDR3 here is CASSLGEGQLNTGELFF. CDR3 in DNA: TGTGCCAGCAGCTTGGGGGAGGGACAGCTGAACACCGGGGAGCTGTTTTTT.